This TCR beta chain is drawn from a study of technical replicates of blood from several donors. This CDR3 is 13 amino acids long. CDR1 and CDR2 from the germline V gene are SQVTM and ANQGSEA. With 7 bases clipped from V and 1 base from J, the junction kept 6 bases outside the gene matches. Clones were sequenced by immunoSEQ multiplex PCR, and TCRdb holds only the in-frame ones, with some missing. Of about 12,000 clones listed, approximately 95% are singletons. The sequence came from a human donor in good health. The sequenced sample consisted of PBMCs. The rearrangement uses TRBV29-1 and TRBJ1-1; 7 bases are a match to TRBD1. The CDR3 region is CSATGTANTEAFF. The CDR3 bases are TGCAGCGCAACCGGGACAGCGAACACTGAAGCTTTCTTT.